This T cell receptor (beta chain) comes out of a study of human T cells and chemical hapten exposure. Study summary: Patients were given diphenylcyclopropenone on the scalp weekly across the approximately 26-week study.

Time point denoted: pre-sensitization, week 0. Treatment noted: therapeutic diphenylcyclopropenone sensitization with weekly scalp DPC. This clonotype was detected a few times. TCRdb recomputed calls from the RACE reads with MiXCR, one row per CDR3 protein. The sample consists of approximately 370,000 distinct CDR3 sequences, 4.5% to 7% of them appearing once. This CDR3 spans 15 amino acids. Per germline, CDR1 SEHNR and CDR2 FQNEAQ (reference sequence). The V and J ends lost 5 bases and 4 bases, in that order; junction bases with no gene match: 9. The chain uses TRBV7-9 and TRBJ1-1, with TRBD1 identical over 8 bases. Material: whole blood, obtained in connection with sensitization to the hapten diphenylcyclopropenone (DPC). This receptor was taken from a woman aged 18-29 years with alopecia areata. Some clones in this sample may be carry-over from other donors' samples. The CDR3 sequence: CASSPRTGMSTEAFF. The CDR3 nucleotides are TGTGCCAGCAGCCCTCGGACAGGGATGAGCACTGAAGCTTTCTTT. Filled out from reference TRBV7-9 and TRBJ1-1, the complete variable domain reads DTGVSQNPRHKITKRGQNVTFRCDPISEHNRLYWYRQTLGQGPEFLTYFQNEAQLEKSRLLSDRFSAERPKGSFSTLEIQRTEQGDSAMYLCASSPRTGMSTEAFFGQGTRLTVV.